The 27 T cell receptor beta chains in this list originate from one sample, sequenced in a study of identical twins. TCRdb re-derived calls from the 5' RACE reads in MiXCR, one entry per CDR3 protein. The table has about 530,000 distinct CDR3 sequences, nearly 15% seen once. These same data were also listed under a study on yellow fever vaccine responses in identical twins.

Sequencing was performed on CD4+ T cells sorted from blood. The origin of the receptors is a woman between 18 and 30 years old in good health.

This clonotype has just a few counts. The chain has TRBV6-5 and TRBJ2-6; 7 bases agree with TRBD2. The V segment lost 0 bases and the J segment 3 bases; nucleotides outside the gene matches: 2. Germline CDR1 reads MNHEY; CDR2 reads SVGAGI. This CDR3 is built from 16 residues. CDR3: CASSYSPGGGANVLTF. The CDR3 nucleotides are TGTGCCAGCAGTTACTCTCCGGGGGGTGGGGCCAACGTCCTGACTTTC.

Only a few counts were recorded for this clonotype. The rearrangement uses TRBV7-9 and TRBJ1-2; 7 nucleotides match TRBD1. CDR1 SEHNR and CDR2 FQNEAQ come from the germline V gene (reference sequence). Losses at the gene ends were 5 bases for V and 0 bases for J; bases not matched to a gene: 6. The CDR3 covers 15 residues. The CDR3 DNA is TGTGCCAGCAGCCATTGGGACAGCTCTAACTATGGCTACACCTTC. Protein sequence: CASSHWDSSNYGYTF.

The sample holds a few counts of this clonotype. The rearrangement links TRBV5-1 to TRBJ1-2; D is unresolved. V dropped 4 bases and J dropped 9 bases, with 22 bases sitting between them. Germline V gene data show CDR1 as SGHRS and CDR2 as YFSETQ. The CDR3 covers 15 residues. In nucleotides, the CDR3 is TGCGCCAGCAGCCTCAGGTGGATTTCACCGAATAGCTACACCTTC. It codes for CASSLRWISPNSYTF.

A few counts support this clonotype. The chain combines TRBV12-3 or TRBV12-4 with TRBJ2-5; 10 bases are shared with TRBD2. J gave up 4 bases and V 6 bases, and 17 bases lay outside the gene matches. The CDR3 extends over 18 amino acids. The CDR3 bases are TGTGCCAGCAGCCCCGAGCGGGGGGGTCTTTTTAATCGAGAGACCCAGTACTTC. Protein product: CASSPERGGLFNRETQYF.

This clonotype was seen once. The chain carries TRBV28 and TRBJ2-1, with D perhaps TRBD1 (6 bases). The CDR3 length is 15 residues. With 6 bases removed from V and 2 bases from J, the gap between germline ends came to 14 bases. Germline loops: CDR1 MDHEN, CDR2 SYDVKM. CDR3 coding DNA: TGTGCCAGCAGCCAAGGGGGTCCCACCTACAATGAGCAGTTCTTC. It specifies CASSQGGPTYNEQFF.

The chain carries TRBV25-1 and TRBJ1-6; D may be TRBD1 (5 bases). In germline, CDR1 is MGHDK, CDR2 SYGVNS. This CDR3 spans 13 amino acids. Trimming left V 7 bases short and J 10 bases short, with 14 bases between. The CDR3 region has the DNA TGTGCCAGCACCCGGGGGATCGGGTCACCCCTCCACTTT. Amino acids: CASTRGIGSPLHF.

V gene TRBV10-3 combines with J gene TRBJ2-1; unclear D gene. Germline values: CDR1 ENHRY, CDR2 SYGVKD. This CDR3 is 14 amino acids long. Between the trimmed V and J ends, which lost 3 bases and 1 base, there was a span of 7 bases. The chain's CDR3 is CAISESSSYNEQFF. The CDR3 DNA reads TGTGCCATCAGTGAATCTAGTTCCTACAATGAGCAGTTCTTC.

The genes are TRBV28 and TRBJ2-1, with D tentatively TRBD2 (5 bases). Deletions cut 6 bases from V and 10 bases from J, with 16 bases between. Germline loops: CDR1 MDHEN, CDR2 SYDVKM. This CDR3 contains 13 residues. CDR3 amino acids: CASSPPPGYEQFF. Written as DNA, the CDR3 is TGTGCCAGCAGCCCACCCCCGGGGTACGAGCAGTTCTTC.

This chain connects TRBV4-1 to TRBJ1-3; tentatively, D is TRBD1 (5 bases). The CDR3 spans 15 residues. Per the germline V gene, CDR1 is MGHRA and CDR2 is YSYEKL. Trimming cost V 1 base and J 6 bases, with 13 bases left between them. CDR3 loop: CASSQGAGMENTIYF. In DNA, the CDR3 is TGCGCCAGCAGCCAAGGGGCAGGGATGGAAAACACCATATATTTT.

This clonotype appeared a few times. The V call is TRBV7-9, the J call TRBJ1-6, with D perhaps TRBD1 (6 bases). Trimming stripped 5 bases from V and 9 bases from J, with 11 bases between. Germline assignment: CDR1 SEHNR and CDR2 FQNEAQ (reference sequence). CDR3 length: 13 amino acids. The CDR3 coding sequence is TGTGCCAGCAGCCCCGGACAGCCTTCACCCCTCCACTTT. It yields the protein CASSPGQPSPLHF.

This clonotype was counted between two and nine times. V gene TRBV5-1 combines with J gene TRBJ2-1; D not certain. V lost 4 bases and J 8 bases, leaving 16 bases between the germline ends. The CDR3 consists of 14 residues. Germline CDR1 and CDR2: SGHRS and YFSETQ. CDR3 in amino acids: CASSKSGRFDEQFF. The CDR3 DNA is TGCGCCAGCAGCAAGTCGGGTCGCTTCGATGAGCAGTTCTTC.

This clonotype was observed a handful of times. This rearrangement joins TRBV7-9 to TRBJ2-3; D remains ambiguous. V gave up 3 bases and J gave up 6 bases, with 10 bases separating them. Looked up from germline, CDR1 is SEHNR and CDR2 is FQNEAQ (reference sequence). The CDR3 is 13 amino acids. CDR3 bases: TGTGCCAGCAGCTTCGGTGCCAGGGATACGCAGTATTTT. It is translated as CASSFGARDTQYF.

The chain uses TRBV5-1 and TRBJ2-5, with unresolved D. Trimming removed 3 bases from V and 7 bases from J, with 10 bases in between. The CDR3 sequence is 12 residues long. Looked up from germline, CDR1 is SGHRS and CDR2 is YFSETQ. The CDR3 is CASSSPPGTQYF. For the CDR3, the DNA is TGCGCCAGCAGCTCCCCGCCGGGGACCCAGTACTTC.

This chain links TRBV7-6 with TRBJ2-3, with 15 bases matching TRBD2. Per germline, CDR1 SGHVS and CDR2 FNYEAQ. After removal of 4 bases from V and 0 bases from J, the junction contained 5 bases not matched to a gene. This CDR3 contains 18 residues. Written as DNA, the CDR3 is TGTGCCAGCAGCTCTGGGACTAGCGGGAGGCTCAGCACAGATACGCAGTATTTT. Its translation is CASSSGTSGRLSTDTQYF.

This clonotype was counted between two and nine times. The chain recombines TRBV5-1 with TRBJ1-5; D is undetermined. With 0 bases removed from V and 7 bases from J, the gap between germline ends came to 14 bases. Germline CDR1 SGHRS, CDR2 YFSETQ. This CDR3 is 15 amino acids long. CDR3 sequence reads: CASSLAGDGGQPQHF. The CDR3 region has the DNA TGCGCCAGCAGCTTGGCTGGAGATGGAGGCCAGCCCCAGCATTTT.

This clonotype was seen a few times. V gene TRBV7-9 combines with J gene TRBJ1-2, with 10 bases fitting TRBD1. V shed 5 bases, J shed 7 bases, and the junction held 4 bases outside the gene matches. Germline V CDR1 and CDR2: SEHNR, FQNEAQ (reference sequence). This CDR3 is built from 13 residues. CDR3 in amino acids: CASSRGQGGGYTF. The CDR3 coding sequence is TGTGCCAGCAGCCGCGGACAGGGGGGTGGCTACACCTTC. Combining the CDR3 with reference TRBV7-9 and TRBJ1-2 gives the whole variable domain DTGVSQNPRHKITKRGQNVTFRCDPISEHNRLYWYRQTLGQGPEFLTYFQNEAQLEKSRLLSDRFSAERPKGSFSTLEIQRTEQGDSAMYLCASSRGQGGGYTFGSGTRLTVV.

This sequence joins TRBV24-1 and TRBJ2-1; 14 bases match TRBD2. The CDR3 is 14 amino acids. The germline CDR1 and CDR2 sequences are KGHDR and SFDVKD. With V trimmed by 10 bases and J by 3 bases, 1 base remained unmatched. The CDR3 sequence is CATGLAGGYNEQFF. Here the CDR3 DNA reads TGTGCCACAGGACTAGCGGGAGGCTACAATGAGCAGTTCTTC.

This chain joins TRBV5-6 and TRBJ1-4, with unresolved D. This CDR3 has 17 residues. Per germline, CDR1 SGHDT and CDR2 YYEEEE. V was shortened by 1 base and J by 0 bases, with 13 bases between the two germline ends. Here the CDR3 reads CASSLFSGKATNEKLFF. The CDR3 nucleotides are TGTGCCAGCAGCTTGTTTTCCGGGAAGGCAACTAATGAAAAACTGTTTTTT.

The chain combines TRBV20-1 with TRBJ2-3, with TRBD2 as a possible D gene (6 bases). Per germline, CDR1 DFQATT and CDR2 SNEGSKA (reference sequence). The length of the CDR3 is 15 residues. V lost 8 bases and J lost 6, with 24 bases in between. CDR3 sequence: CSTTPLGLRGDTQYF. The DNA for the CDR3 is TGCAGTACCACTCCACTAGGCCTCCGGGGGGATACGCAGTATTTT.

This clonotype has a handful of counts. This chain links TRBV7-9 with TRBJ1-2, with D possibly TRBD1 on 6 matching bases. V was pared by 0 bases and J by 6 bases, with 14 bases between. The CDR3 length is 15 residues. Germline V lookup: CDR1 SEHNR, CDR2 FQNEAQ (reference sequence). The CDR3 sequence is CASSLAGSGEDGYTF. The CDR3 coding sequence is TGTGCCAGCAGCTTAGCTGGTTCAGGGGAAGATGGCTACACCTTC.

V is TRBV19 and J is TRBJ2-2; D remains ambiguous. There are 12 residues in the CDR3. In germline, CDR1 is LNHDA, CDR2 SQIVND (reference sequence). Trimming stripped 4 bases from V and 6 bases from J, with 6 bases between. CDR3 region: CASSTFPGELFF. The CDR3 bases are TGTGCCAGTAGTACCTTTCCCGGGGAGCTGTTTTTT.

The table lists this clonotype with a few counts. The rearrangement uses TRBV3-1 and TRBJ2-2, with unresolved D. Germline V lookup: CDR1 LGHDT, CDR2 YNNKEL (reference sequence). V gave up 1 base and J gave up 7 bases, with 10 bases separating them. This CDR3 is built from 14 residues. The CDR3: CASSQARVGGELFF. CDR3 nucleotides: TGTGCCAGCAGCCAAGCTAGGGTCGGCGGGGAGCTGTTTTTT.

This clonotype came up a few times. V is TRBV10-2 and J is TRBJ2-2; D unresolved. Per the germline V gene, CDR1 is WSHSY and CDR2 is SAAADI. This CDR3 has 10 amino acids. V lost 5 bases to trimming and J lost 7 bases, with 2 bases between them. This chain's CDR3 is CASSNGELFF. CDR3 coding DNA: TGCGCCAGCAGTAACGGGGAGCTGTTTTTT.

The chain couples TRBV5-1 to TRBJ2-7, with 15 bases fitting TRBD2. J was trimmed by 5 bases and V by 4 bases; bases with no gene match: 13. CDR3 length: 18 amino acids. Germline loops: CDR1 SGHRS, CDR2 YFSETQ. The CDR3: CASSRSPVGLAGGNEQYF. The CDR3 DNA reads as TGCGCCAGCAGCCGGAGCCCGGTGGGACTAGCGGGAGGAAACGAGCAGTACTTC.

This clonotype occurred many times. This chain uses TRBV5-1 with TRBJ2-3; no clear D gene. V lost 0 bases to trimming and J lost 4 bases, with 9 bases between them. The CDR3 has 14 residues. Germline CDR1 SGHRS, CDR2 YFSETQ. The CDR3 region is CASSLVPGSDTQYF. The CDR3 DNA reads TGCGCCAGCAGCTTGGTCCCTGGATCAGATACGCAGTATTTT. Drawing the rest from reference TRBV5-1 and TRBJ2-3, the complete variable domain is KAGVTQTPRYLIKTRGQQVTLSCSPISGHRSVSWYQQTPGQGLQFLFEYFSETQRNKGNFPGRFSGRQFSNSRSEMNVSTLELGDSALYLCASSLVPGSDTQYFGPGTRLTVL.

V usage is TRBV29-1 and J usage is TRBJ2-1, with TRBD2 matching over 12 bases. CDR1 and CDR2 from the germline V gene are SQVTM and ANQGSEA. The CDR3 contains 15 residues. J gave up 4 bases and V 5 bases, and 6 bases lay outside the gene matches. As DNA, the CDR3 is TGCAGCGTTAAAAGGACTAGCGGGACTTACAATGAGCAGTTCTTC. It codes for CSVKRTSGTYNEQFF.

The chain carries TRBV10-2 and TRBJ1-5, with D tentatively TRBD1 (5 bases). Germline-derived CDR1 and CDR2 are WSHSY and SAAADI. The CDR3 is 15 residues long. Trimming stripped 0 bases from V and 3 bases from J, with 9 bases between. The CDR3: CASSESDTVNQPQHF. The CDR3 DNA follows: TGCGCCAGCAGTGAGTCGGACACGGTCAATCAGCCCCAGCATTTT.